The 7 T cell receptor beta chains reported below all come from one sample, sequenced in a study of T cells in Graves' hyperthyroidism and ophthalmopathy. From RNA transcripts, TCR beta CDR3 regions were amplified. HTBI primers were employed in a first-round RT-PCR of the TCR CDR3. TCRdb processed the multiplex PCR reads anew with MiXCR; each CDR3 protein has one entry. The sample lists about 400,000 distinct CDR3 sequences; 15% were seen once. Sequenced input: blood. Receptor source: a woman under 40 with Graves' hyperthyroidism.

The chain carries TRBV28 and TRBJ1-1; no clear D. The germline V gene has CDR1 MDHEN and CDR2 SYDVKM. The CDR3 extends over 11 amino acids. V was clipped by 2 bases and J by 12 bases, with 10 bases between them. The CDR3 region has the DNA TGTGCCAGCAGTTTAACCTTCGTACCTTTCTTT. This codes for CASSLTFVPFF.

This clonotype showed up just a few times. The gene calls are TRBV29-1 and TRBJ2-5; 8 bases fit TRBD2. V lost 6 bases, J lost 5 bases, and 8 bases stayed unmatched. This CDR3 has 13 amino acids. CDR1 is SQVTM, CDR2 ANQGSEA, per germline. The DNA for the CDR3 is TGCAGCGTGTTCGACTCTAGCGGGGAGACCCAGTACTTC. It encodes CSVFDSSGETQYF.

The V call is TRBV6-1, the J call TRBJ2-2; 12 nucleotides agree with TRBD2. Trimming cost V 7 bases and J 7 bases; bases outside gene matches: 4. The CDR3 loop spans 14 amino acids. Looked up from germline, CDR1 is MNHNS and CDR2 is SASEGT. For the CDR3, the DNA is TGTGCCAGCACAAGACTAGCGGGGGACGGGGAGCTGTTTTTT. It translates to CASTRLAGDGELFF.

This clonotype was seen repeatedly, ten times or more. This chain links TRBV7-8 with TRBJ1-1; TRBD1 matches at 8 bases. With 3 bases clipped from V and 1 base from J, the junction kept 4 bases outside the gene matches. Germline V gene sequence: CDR1 SGHVS, CDR2 FQNEAQ. The CDR3 has 15 residues. The CDR3 DNA follows: TGTGCCAGCAGCTTTTCAGACAGGGGGAACACTGAAGCTTTCTTT. Encoded protein: CASSFSDRGNTEAFF.

The table lists this clonotype with many counts. This rearrangement joins TRBV28 to TRBJ2-7, with D perhaps matching TRBD2 (5 bases). V gave up 7 bases and J gave up 1 base, with 8 bases separating them. The V gene's germline CDR1 is MDHEN and CDR2 SYDVKM. The CDR3 consists of 12 residues. Written as DNA, the CDR3 is TGTGCCAGCATGCGGGCGTCCTACGAGCAGTACTTC. Translation: CASMRASYEQYF.

This clonotype was seen only a few times. J is TRBJ2-6 and V is TRBV28; 9 nucleotides align to TRBD1. CDR3 size: 23 residues. V shed 4 bases, J shed 1 base, and the junction held 23 bases outside the gene matches. Per germline, CDR1 MDHEN and CDR2 SYDVKM. The CDR3 region is CASSSYWGRQGDVLRSGANVLTF. In DNA, the CDR3 is TGTGCCAGCAGTTCTTATTGGGGGAGACAGGGGGACGTGTTAAGGTCTGGGGCCAACGTCCTGACTTTC.

This clonotype was counted at least ten times. The V and J genes are TRBV6-1 and TRBJ1-2; D may be TRBD1 (5 bases). The CDR3 has 14 amino acids. Germline V gene data show CDR1 as MNHNS and CDR2 as SASEGT. V was pared by 5 bases and J by 6 bases, with 16 bases between. The CDR3 protein is CASSSGGALNGYTF. The CDR3 DNA reads TGTGCCAGCAGTTCCGGAGGGGCTTTGAATGGCTACACCTTC.